This is a list of T cell receptor beta chains from one sample in a study of cytomegalovirus exposure and HLA in healthy donors. This table comes from immunoSEQ multiplex PCR, and its TCRdb copy is limited to in-frame clones, with some not included. Of under 200,000 clones detected, around four fifths appear once; the ten largest clones hold approximately 1.4%. The sample taken for sequencing was PBMCs. The receptor set was obtained from a young man in good health and CMV-seronegative. Both conserved end residues are part of each CDR3. The D gene is left open where the match is weak. Part of the rows lack a size; the others show once, few, many or a class for expanded clones.

>TRBJ1-2|NA|TRBV2|TRBD1
CASSERQGTLTGGYTF
TGTGCCAGCAGTGAAAGACAGGGAACCTTAACTGGTGGCTACACCTTC
>TRBJ2-3|NA|TRBV10-1|TRBD2
CASSESRAGGSDTQYF
TGCGCCAGCAGTGAGTCCCGAGCGGGAGGGTCAGATACGCAGTATTTT
>TRBJ2-7|once|TRBV2|NA
CASTRAAEYEQYF
TGTGCCAGCACCAGGGCCGCCGAATACGAGCAGTACTTC
>TRBJ2-3|NA|TRBV7-9|TRBD2
CASSNSGLDTQYF
TGTGCCAGCAGCAATTCGGGACTAGACACGCAGTATTTT
>TRBJ2-5|once|TRBV7-2|TRBD2
CASSHGTSGEWTQYF
TGTGCCAGCAGCCACGGGACTAGCGGGGAGTGGACCCAGTACTTC
>TRBJ2-7|NA|TRBV21-1|NA
CASSKDGRAGPDYEQYF
TGTGCCAGCAGCAAAGATGGGAGAGCGGGCCCAGACTACGAGCAGTACTTC
>TRBJ2-5|NA|TRBV30|NA
CAWSGSVRHSNQETQYF
TGTGCCTGGAGTGGGTCGGTCCGACATTCAAACCAAGAGACCCAGTACTTC
>TRBJ2-7|NA|TRBV6-5|NA
CASSRDKKFYEQYF
TGTGCCAGCAGTCGGGACAAGAAATTCTACGAGCAGTACTTC
>TRBJ2-7|once|TRBV19|NA
CASSPQGKVYEQYF
TGTGCCAGTTCCCCCCAGGGAAAAGTCTACGAGCAGTACTTC
>TRBJ2-7|NA|TRBV7-9|TRBD2
CASSSPGLAGIDEQYF
TGTGCCAGCAGCTCCCCCGGGTTAGCGGGGATCGACGAGCAGTACTTC
>TRBJ2-7|NA|TRBV10-1|NA
CASSEGDREQYF
TGCGCCAGCAGTGAGGGAGACAGAGAGCAGTACTTC
>TRBJ2-7|once|TRBV11-2|TRBD1
CASSLTGGPYEQYF
TGTGCCAGCAGCTTAACAGGGGGCCCCTACGAGCAGTACTTC
>TRBJ2-5|NA|TRBV19|NA
CASSRSGVRETQYF
TGTGCCAGTAGCCGATCGGGGGTGCGAGAGACCCAGTACTTC
>TRBJ1-5|NA|TRBV4-3|TRBD1
CASSQRQGPDQPQHF
TGCGCCAGCAGCCAACGACAGGGCCCGGATCAGCCCCAGCATTTT
>TRBJ1-5|few|TRBV27|TRBD1
CASSSHRGLVRNQPQHF
TGTGCCAGCAGTTCTCACAGGGGGCTCGTAAGAAATCAGCCCCAGCATTTT
>TRBJ2-7|NA|TRBV30|NA
CAWSVRYGSVRYEQYF
TGTGCCTGGAGTGTAAGGTACGGGAGTGTTCGGTACGAGCAGTACTTC
>TRBJ2-2|NA|TRBV2|TRBD1
CASSAGTGDAGELFF
TGTGCCAGCAGCGCAGGGACAGGGGATGCCGGGGAGCTGTTTTTT
>TRBJ2-5|NA|TRBV9|NA
CASSYTGFEPETQYF
TGTGCCAGCAGCTATACAGGGTTCGAGCCAGAGACCCAGTACTTC
>TRBJ2-1|NA|TRBV30|TRBD2
CAWSVFGRGGNEQFF
TGTGCCTGGAGTGTTTTCGGCCGGGGGGGGAATGAGCAGTTCTTC
>TRBJ2-2|NA|TRBV5-6|NA
CARSYPRVPNTGELFF
TGTGCCAGGAGCTATCCACGGGTACCCAACACCGGGGAGCTGTTTTTT
>TRBJ2-3|NA|TRBV5-8|TRBD1
CASSLEVGTGLSDTQYF
TGTGCCAGCAGCTTGGAGGTCGGGACAGGGTTATCAGATACGCAGTATTTT
>TRBJ1-5|NA|TRBV28|TRBD1
CASSTPTGNLQPQHF
TGTGCCAGCAGTACCCCGACAGGGAACCTCCAGCCCCAGCATTTT
>TRBJ1-2|NA|TRBV7-2|TRBD1
CVSSSLVDRVNFGYTF
TGTGTCAGCAGCTCCCTGGTAGACAGGGTAAATTTTGGCTACACCTTC
>TRBJ1-1|few|TRBV19|NA
CASRDYLLEAFF
TGTGCCAGTCGGGACTACCTGCTTGAAGCTTTCTTT
>TRBJ2-3|few|TRBV2|NA
CASNGAVHTDTQYF
TGTGCCAGCAATGGGGCCGTGCACACAGATACGCAGTATTTT
>TRBJ1-6|NA|TRBV2|TRBD1
CASSAGQSNSPLHF
TGTGCCAGCAGTGCGGGACAGAGTAATTCACCCCTCCACTTT
>TRBJ1-2|NA|TRBV10-3|TRBD1
CAITEDRGNYGYTF
TGTGCCATCACCGAGGACAGGGGCAACTATGGCTACACCTTC
>TRBJ2-5|NA|TRBV4-1|NA
CASSQTWPGERETQYF
TGCGCCAGCAGCCAAACGTGGCCAGGGGAGCGAGAGACCCAGTACTTC
>TRBJ2-1|NA|TRBV5-4|NA
CASSPPQTYNEQFF
TGTGCCAGCAGCCCCCCTCAGACCTACAATGAGCAGTTCTTC
>TRBJ2-3|few|TRBV2|NA
CASSDRTATDTQYF
TGTGCCAGCAGTGATAGGACAGCAACAGATACGCAGTATTTT
>TRBJ2-5|NA|TRBV7-2|NA
CASSSVPETQYF
TGTGCCAGCAGCTCGGTTCCTGAGACCCAGTACTTC
>TRBJ1-4|once|TRBV6-1|TRBD1
CASSAGTGYNEKLFF
TGTGCCAGCAGTGCGGGGACAGGGTATAATGAAAAACTGTTTTTT
>TRBJ1-2|NA|TRBV7-9|NA
CASSALSGFSGYTF
TGTGCCAGCAGCGCCCTAAGCGGTTTCTCTGGCTACACCTTC
>TRBJ2-5|NA|TRBV5-1|NA
CASSQDQETQYF
TGCGCCAGCAGCCAGGACCAAGAGACCCAGTACTTC
>TRBJ2-5|NA|TRBV6-5|TRBD2
CASRPAGYQETQYF
TGTGCCAGCAGGCCAGCGGGGTACCAAGAGACCCAGTACTTC
>TRBJ2-5|NA|TRBV27|NA
CASSPPQTGGPGATQYF
TGTGCCAGCAGTCCTCCACAAACCGGGGGGCCGGGGGCGACCCAGTACTTC
>TRBJ2-1|NA|TRBV10-3|NA
CAISGRADSPKNEQFF
TGTGCCATCAGTGGGCGGGCGGACTCCCCTAAAAATGAGCAGTTCTTC
>TRBJ2-7|NA|TRBV30|NA
CAWSVGRDYEQYF
TGTGCCTGGAGTGTAGGCAGGGACTACGAGCAGTACTTC
>TRBJ2-7|NA|TRBV7-8|TRBD1
CASSIQQGYEQYF
TGTGCCAGCAGTATCCAACAGGGGTACGAGCAGTACTTC
>TRBJ2-7|NA|TRBV6-6|TRBD2
CASSYSDRGAYEQYF
TGTGCCAGCAGTTACTCCGACCGGGGGGCCTACGAGCAGTACTTC
>TRBJ1-2|NA|TRBV28|NA
CATIQQMNYGYTF
TGTGCCACCATCCAACAGATGAACTATGGCTACACCTTC
>TRBJ2-2|NA|TRBV7-2|TRBD2
CASSISGRAGGELFF
TGTGCCAGCAGCATTAGCGGGAGGGCCGGCGGGGAGCTGTTTTTT
>TRBJ2-7|NA|TRBV30|NA
CACKDSYEQYF
TGTGCCTGTAAAGACTCCTACGAGCAGTACTTC
>TRBJ1-6|few|TRBV5-1|NA
CASSLGNGPGSPLHF
TGCGCCAGCAGCTTGGGCAACGGACCGGGGTCACCCCTCCACTTT
>TRBJ1-2|NA|TRBV14|NA
CASSPPPAGGAYYGYTF
TGTGCCAGCAGCCCCCCCCCAGCTGGGGGCGCTTATTATGGCTACACCTTC
>TRBJ2-5|few|TRBV5-1|NA
CASSLGQQETQYF
TGCGCCAGCAGCTTGGGACAGCAAGAGACCCAGTACTTC
>TRBJ2-4|NA|TRBV4-1|NA
CASSQDLRQIKNIQYF
TGCGCCAGCAGCCAAGATCTTCGTCAGATCAAAAACATTCAGTACTTC
>TRBJ1-4|once|TRBV11-2|TRBD1
CASSLGQGRVYGEKLFF
TGTGCCAGCAGCTTAGGACAGGGAAGGGTATACGGTGAAAAACTGTTTTTT
>TRBJ2-7|NA|TRBV9|NA
CASSVDGASSYEQYF
TGTGCCAGCAGCGTAGATGGAGCTTCCTCCTACGAGCAGTACTTC
>TRBJ1-1|few|TRBV18|NA
CASSPRFDTEAFF
TGTGCCAGCTCACCCCGGTTTGACACTGAAGCTTTCTTT
>TRBJ2-3|NA|TRBV18|NA
CASWPGLNTDTQYF
TGTGCCAGCTGGCCGGGACTTAACACAGATACGCAGTATTTT
>TRBJ1-5|NA|TRBV6-1|TRBD1
CASSERDSPNQPQHF
TGTGCCAGCAGTGAAAGGGACAGCCCCAATCAGCCCCAGCATTTT
>TRBJ1-4|NA|TRBV29-1|NA
CSVEWGVRLFF
TGCAGCGTTGAATGGGGAGTACGTCTGTTTTTT